The 20 T cell receptor beta chains below come from one sample, sequenced in a study of T cell responses to AZD1222 COVID-19 vaccine (dated by TCRdb to 2020 to 2023). Libraries were built with the immunoSEQ multiplex PCR assay. The source is immuneACCESS, and TCRdb retained only in-frame sequences with V and J called. Part of the clones is not carried over; for the studies checked, unresolved V genes explain less than half of this, and the remainder is unexplained. The sample includes about 130,000 clones, with 93% observed a single time. The ten largest make up more than 2.5% of the sample. Read against the paper, the sample's time point label means: baseline before first vaccination. The sample consisted of peripheral blood, taken on day 0 of AZD1222 vaccination. These receptors all come from an adult in good health.

The chain carries TRBV19 and TRBJ1-2; D is ambiguous. V lost 5 bases and J lost 4, with 11 bases in between. This CDR3 contains 13 residues. Germline CDR1 and CDR2: LNHDA and SQIVND (reference sequence). This CDR3 is CASSFSRGYGYTF. CDR3 coding DNA: TGTGCCAGTAGTTTCTCCCGGGGCTATGGCTACACCTTC.

CDR3 loop: CAWSATAGTVYGYTF. CDR3 DNA: TGTGCCTGGAGTGCCACTGCCGGGACAGTCTATGGCTACACCTTC. This chain joins TRBV30 and TRBJ1-2; 7 bases fit TRBD1. CDR1 is GTSNPN and CDR2 is SVGIG in the germline V gene (reference sequence). The CDR3 has 15 amino acids. V lost 1 base to trimming and J lost 4 bases; unmatched junction nucleotides: 9.

The chain joins TRBV7-9 to TRBJ2-5, with D perhaps matching TRBD2 (6 bases). This CDR3 has 15 amino acids. The V and J ends lost 1 base and 4 bases respectively, with 13 bases between them. Germline CDR1 is SEHNR and CDR2 is FQNEAQ (reference sequence). The CDR3 coding sequence is TGTGCCAGCAGCTTAGTCTCGGGAGTAGGAGAGACCCAGTACTTC. Protein sequence: CASSLVSGVGETQYF.

This chain uses TRBV19 with TRBJ1-2, with D perhaps TRBD1 (6 bases). The germline gives CDR1 LNHDA, CDR2 SQIVND (reference sequence). The V end lost 4 bases, the J end lost 6 bases, and 12 bases lay between the germline ends. The length of the CDR3 is 13 residues. The CDR3 DNA is TGTGCCAGTAGTACAGGGGCCTCCGATGGCTACACCTTC. Amino acids: CASSTGASDGYTF.

The chain uses TRBV9 and TRBJ2-7; TRBD2 matches 8 bases. The CDR3 has 16 amino acids. V lost 0 bases to trimming and J lost 5 bases; unmatched junction nucleotides: 10. Germline V gene data show CDR1 as SGDLS and CDR2 as YYNGEE. The CDR3 is CASSVGPAGDGDEQYF. The CDR3 coding sequence is TGTGCCAGCAGCGTAGGCCCAGCGGGAGACGGTGACGAGCAGTACTTC.

The chain is built from TRBV2 and TRBJ1-1; unclear D gene. This CDR3 region has 11 residues. Germline CDR1 reads SNHLY; CDR2 reads FYNNEI. Trimming took off 7 bases at V and 5 bases at J, with 8 bases between the two ends. This CDR3 reads CASKTSTEAFF. CDR3 coding DNA: TGTGCCAGCAAAACAAGTACTGAAGCTTTCTTT.

The CDR3 DNA sequence: TGTGCCACATCCTTTGGGGTTGACCGCGGAAACACCATATATTTT. Its translation: CATSFGVDRGNTIYF. This rearrangement joins TRBV10-3 to TRBJ1-3; D gene uncertain. V dropped 10 bases and J dropped 4 bases, with 20 bases sitting between them. Germline V gene data show CDR1 as ENHRY and CDR2 as SYGVKD. CDR3 length equals 15 residues.

V usage is TRBV19 and J usage is TRBJ2-3; 7 positions match TRBD2. Looked up from germline, CDR1 is LNHDA and CDR2 is SQIVND (reference sequence). This CDR3 is 14 amino acids long. V gave up 5 bases and J gave up 1 base; unmatched junction bases: 3. CDR3: CASSATSGTDTQYF. CDR3 DNA: TGTGCCAGTAGTGCCACTAGCGGCACAGATACGCAGTATTTT.

About this clone itself: Compared with germline, one end of the junction differs, possibly owing to a read error. The V and J genes are TRBV14 and TRBJ2-1; D remains ambiguous. Germline V gives CDR1 SGHDN, CDR2 FVKESK. This CDR3 region has 13 residues. The CDR3 region has the DNA TGTGCCAGCAGTCAAGTGGGTTACAATGAGCAGTTCTTC. It yields the protein CASSQVGYNEQFF.

This rearrangement joins TRBV28 to TRBJ1-1; D unclear. Trimming removed 6 bases from V and 1 base from J, with 9 bases in between. CDR3 length: 13 amino acids. The germline CDR1 and CDR2 sequences are MDHEN and SYDVKM. CDR3 amino acids: CASSLDGNTEAFF. CDR3 nucleotide sequence: TGTGCCAGCAGCCTGGACGGGAACACTGAAGCTTTCTTT. The complete variable domain, with remaining parts taken from reference TRBV28 and TRBJ1-1, reads DVKVTQSSRYLVKRTGEKVFLECVQDMDHENMFWYRQDPGLGLRLIYFSYDVKMKEKGDIPEGYSVSREKKERFSLILESASTNQTSMYLCASSLDGNTEAFFGQGTRLTVV.

The chain employs TRBV19 and TRBJ1-5, with D hard to call. This CDR3 spans 13 amino acids. CDR1 is LNHDA and CDR2 is SQIVND in the germline V gene (reference sequence). V lost 6 bases and J lost 7, with 13 bases in between. The CDR3 region is CASSPGDGQPQHF. Written as DNA, the CDR3 is TGTGCCAGTAGCCCGGGAGATGGGCAGCCCCAGCATTTT.

V is TRBV27 and J is TRBJ1-2; D might be TRBD1 (5 bases). V dropped 5 bases and J dropped 4 bases, with 11 bases sitting between them. The CDR3 contains 13 residues. Looked up from germline, CDR1 is MNHEY and CDR2 is SMNVEV (reference sequence). The CDR3, as DNA: TGTGCCAGCAGTGCCTGGGGGGGCTATGGCTACACCTTC. As protein: CASSAWGGYGYTF.

CDR3 DNA: TGTGCCAGTGAAGGACACGCGGGCAATCAGCCCCAGCATTTT. Translated: CASEGHAGNQPQHF. This chain links TRBV19 with TRBJ1-5; weak D call: TRBD1 (5 bases). CDR3 length: 14 amino acids. Germline V gives CDR1 LNHDA, CDR2 SQIVND (reference sequence). The V gene lost 8 bases and the J gene lost 2 bases, with 13 bases spanning the gap.

The V gene is TRBV6-5, the J gene TRBJ1-1; 7 bases fit TRBD1. This CDR3 contains 14 residues. V lost 6 bases, J lost 2 bases, and 6 bases stayed unmatched. In germline, CDR1 is MNHEY, CDR2 SVGAGI. CDR3 nucleotide sequence: TGTGCCAGCAGACTGGGACAGAGTAACACTGAAGCTTTCTTT. Translation: CASRLGQSNTEAFF.

The chain uses TRBV12-3 or TRBV12-4 and TRBJ1-2, with D hard to call. The CDR3 runs 12 residues. V gave up 3 bases and J gave up 3 bases, with 5 bases separating them. The CDR3 DNA is TGTGCCAGCAGTTTTGGACACTATGGCTACACCTTC. It is translated as CASSFGHYGYTF.

DNA for the CDR3: TGTGCCAGCACCGGGTTGGGTGAAAAACTGTTTTTT. Translated: CASTGLGEKLFF. V is TRBV28 and J is TRBJ1-4; D is undetermined. There are 12 residues in the CDR3. Germline V lookup: CDR1 MDHEN, CDR2 SYDVKM. Trimming took off 7 bases at V and 7 bases at J, with 10 bases between the two ends.

This clone was detected only once. The rearrangement links TRBV15 to TRBJ1-1; 7 nucleotides align to TRBD1. Germline V gene lookup returns CDR1 LNHNV and CDR2 YYDKDF (reference sequence). The CDR3 runs 13 residues. V shed 4 bases, J shed 11 bases, and the junction held 10 bases outside the gene matches. This chain's CDR3 is CATSNGLRDSAFF. The CDR3 DNA follows: TGTGCCACCAGCAATGGCTTGCGGGACAGCGCTTTCTTT.

CDR3 sequence: CAWSDKGSPGPGETQYF. The CDR3 DNA reads as TGTGCCTGGAGTGACAAGGGGTCTCCTGGGCCCGGAGAGACCCAGTACTTC. The V gene is TRBV30, the J gene TRBJ2-5; TRBD1 is a possible D gene (5 bases). The CDR3 is 17 residues long. Trimming removed 1 base from V and 4 bases from J, with 22 bases in between. The germline V gene has CDR1 GTSNPN and CDR2 SVGIG (reference sequence).

V is TRBV29-1 and J is TRBJ1-1, with 9 bases lining up with TRBD1. Per the germline V gene, CDR1 is SQVTM and CDR2 is ANQGSEA. The CDR3 covers 15 residues. J gave up 4 bases and V 3 bases, and 9 bases lay outside the gene matches. The CDR3, as DNA: TGCAGCGTTGAGGGGACAGGGAGGGATGGCACTGAAGCTTTCTTT. Translating it yields CSVEGTGRDGTEAFF.

This sequence joins TRBV2 and TRBJ2-2; tentative D call: TRBD1 (5 bases). This CDR3 comprises 14 residues. Germline V lookup: CDR1 SNHLY, CDR2 FYNNEI. The ends were cut back, 6 bases at V and 7 bases at J, with 15 bases in the middle. CDR3 residues: CASRLWGDGGELFF. In DNA, the CDR3 is TGTGCCAGCAGGCTGTGGGGCGACGGCGGGGAGCTGTTTTTT.